This TCR beta chain originates from a study of T cells in Graves' hyperthyroidism and ophthalmopathy. Broader study findings: The model forecast ophthalmopathy, anticipating it by a median approximately 7 months before onset.

Clinical Activity Scores of at least 3, NOSPECS grades of at least 4 and durations under 3 months characterized ophthalmopathy patients. RNA transcripts were the template for amplifying TCR beta CDR3 regions. The study used the HTBI primer set for a first-round RT-PCR of the TCR CDR3. TCRdb redid the calling of the multiplex PCR reads with MiXCR, one entry per CDR3 protein. The sample lists about 52,000 distinct CDR3 sequences, over 40% seen once, with about 8.9% in the top ten. Trimming removed 0 bases from V and 7 bases from J; junction bases left unmatched: 12. CDR1 is DFQATT, CDR2 SNEGSKA, per germline (reference sequence). The CDR3 has 16 residues. This clonotype was counted many times. What it binds is not known.

The origin of this receptor is a woman aged 50 to 60 with Graves' ophthalmopathy. The rearrangement links TRBV20-1 to TRBJ1-5; 7 bases are shared with TRBD1. The sequenced sample was blood. The CDR3 nucleotides read TGCAGTGCTAGAGATTGGGGAGGGGGCGAGGAGCAGCCCCAGCATTTT. It translates to CSARDWGGGEEQPQHF.